These T cell receptor beta chains were read from a single sample in a study of blood T cell repertoires in COVID-19. Assay used: immunoSEQ multiplex PCR; TCRdb lists only in-frame clones, some missing. This table has 470,000 or so clones, nearly 90% appearing once. The sample taken for sequencing was PBMCs or T cells enriched from blood (not recorded which). The receptors derive from a woman aged 18-29 years with acute COVID-19. The CDR3 runs from the conserved cysteine through the conserved F or W. The D gene is left open where the match is weak. Where a row states a size, it is once, few, many or the class of an expanded clone; other rows omit it.

size,J,V,D,DNA,CDR3
-,TRBJ2-1,TRBV5-1,TRBD2,TGCGCCAGCAGCTCATTCGCGGGGGGGCCAGTTGAGCAGTTCTTC,CASSSFAGGPVEQFF
few,TRBJ2-1,TRBV10-1,TRBD2,TGCGCCAGCAGTGAGTCGATTTCGGGACTAGCGGGAGGGAGCTCCTACAATGAGCAGTTCTTC,CASSESISGLAGGSSYNEQFF
-,TRBJ1-2,TRBV29-1,TRBD1,TGCAGCGTTGAAGATCAGGGGGCGAATGGCTACACCTTC,CSVEDQGANGYTF
-,TRBJ1-5,TRBV11-2,TRBD1,TGTGCCAGCAGCTTGGGACAGGGAGATCAGCCCCAGCATTTT,CASSLGQGDQPQHF
-,TRBJ2-7,TRBV13,TRBD2,TGTGCCAGCAGCTCCCATGAGCGGGAGGTTTACGAGCAGTACTTC,CASSSHEREVYEQYF
-,TRBJ1-1,TRBV27,-,TGTGCCAGCAGTTTTGGGGGGGGGACTGAAGCTTTCTTT,CASSFGGGTEAFF
once,TRBJ2-7,TRBV7-9,-,TGTGCCAGCAGCTTGCCTAAGTCGGTTACCGAGCAGTACTTC,CASSLPKSVTEQYF
once,TRBJ2-7,TRBV2,TRBD1,TGTGCCAGCAGTGGCCTTAGGGGACAGGGAACCGAGCAGTACTTC,CASSGLRGQGTEQYF
-,TRBJ2-7,TRBV6-5,-,TGTGCCAGCTCAGTTAATATCCAGGGGTTCTCCGAGCAGTACTTC,CASSVNIQGFSEQYF
once,TRBJ1-5,TRBV5-1,-,TGCGCCAGCAGCTTGACAGAAATCAAGCCCCAGCATTTT,CASSLTEIKPQHF
-,TRBJ2-7,TRBV7-2,-,TGTGCCAGCAGCTTATTTAACGAGCAGTACTTC,CASSLFNEQYF
few,TRBJ1-2,TRBV4-1,-,TGCGCCAGCAGCCATGCCGAGAGGCACGCTAACTATGGCTACACCTTC,CASSHAERHANYGYTF
-,TRBJ2-1,TRBV6-2/TRBV6-3,TRBD1,TGTGCCAGCAGCCCCCCCGGGACAGTCTCCTACAATGAGCAGTTCTTC,CASSPPGTVSYNEQFF
-,TRBJ2-7,TRBV19,-,TGTGCCAGTAGTCCCCGGGACTTTACCTACGAGCAGTACTTC,CASSPRDFTYEQYF
-,TRBJ1-1,TRBV3-1/TRBV3-2,TRBD1,TGTGCCAGCGCTCAAGGAGGGGGCGCTGAAGCTTTCTTT,CASAQGGGAEAFF